This T cell receptor (beta chain) was found in a study of blood T cell repertoires in COVID-19. Germline CDR1 and CDR2: PRHDT and FYEKMQ (reference sequence). The V and J ends lost 5 bases and 0 bases, in that order; junction bases with no gene match: 12. The CDR3 totals 17 residues. The authors' processing: The authors estimated nucleated cell counts from reference gene primer amplification. Method: immunoSEQ multiplex PCR; TCRdb's copy keeps in-frame clones and lacks some. For V, J and clone size, that table is used; D and trimming come from the DNA. The sample lists around 81,000 clones, 85% occurring once.

Input material: peripheral blood. This TCR derives from a man aged 50 to 60 with acute or convalescent COVID-19. V and J are TRBV13 and TRBJ1-1; 7 nucleotides match TRBD1. For the CDR3, the DNA is TGTGCCAGCAGCGATAACAGGGGCCGCGGGGTGAACACTGAAGCTTTCTTT. It codes for CASSDNRGRGVNTEAFF. The full variable domain, with the rest looked up from reference TRBV13 and TRBJ1-1, is AAGVIQSPRHLIKEKRETATLKCYPIPRHDTVYWYQQGPGQDPQFLISFYEKMQSDKGSIPDRFSAQQFSDYHSELNMSSLELGDSALYFCASSDNRGRGVNTEAFFGQGTRLTVV.